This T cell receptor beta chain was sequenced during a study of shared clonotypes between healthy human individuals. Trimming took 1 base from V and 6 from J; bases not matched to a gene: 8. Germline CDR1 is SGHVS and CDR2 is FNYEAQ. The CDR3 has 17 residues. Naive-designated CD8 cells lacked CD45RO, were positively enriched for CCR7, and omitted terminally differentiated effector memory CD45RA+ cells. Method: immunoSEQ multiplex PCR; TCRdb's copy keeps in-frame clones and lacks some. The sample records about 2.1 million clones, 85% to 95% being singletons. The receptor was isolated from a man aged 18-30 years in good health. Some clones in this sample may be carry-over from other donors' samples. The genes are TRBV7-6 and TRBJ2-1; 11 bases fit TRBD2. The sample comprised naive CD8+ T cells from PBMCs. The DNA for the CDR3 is TGTGCCAGCAGCTTAGAACTACTAGCGGGAGCGGGCAATGAGCAGTTCTTC. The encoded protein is CASSLELLAGAGNEQFF.